A single sample gave rise to the 24 T cell receptor beta chains below, sequenced in a study of blood T cells in healthy people across ages. A second PCR, run for about 7 to 12 cycles, used a sample-barcoded 5' primer plus a J-beta primer mix. TCRdb reprocessed the 5' RACE reads with MiXCR, giving one entry per CDR3 protein. The repertoire holds approximately 1.5 million distinct CDR3 sequences, about 35% seen once, with roughly 10% in the top ten. Input material: blood. These receptors all stem from a woman aged 25 to 45 in good health.

Concerning this clonotype itself: At one end, the junction sequence differs from germline, possibly due to a read error. V and J are TRBV7-2 and TRBJ2-7; 8 bases agree with TRBD1. CDR3 length: 16 residues. Germline assignment: CDR1 SGHTA and CDR2 FQGNSA. CDR3 sequence (DNA): TGTGCCAGCAGCCCATCCTGGGGCCAGGGGGCCTACGTGCAGTACTTC. This codes for CASSPSWGQGAYVQYF.

This clonotype was seen ten or more times. J is TRBJ1-2 and V is TRBV29-1; D unresolved. Germline assignment: CDR1 SQVTM and CDR2 ANQGSEA. V lost 0 bases and J 1 base, leaving 9 bases between the germline ends. CDR3 size: 14 residues. DNA of the CDR3: TGCAGCGTTGAAGATCACGAGGTTAACTATGGCTACACCTTC. It encodes CSVEDHEVNYGYTF.

This chain links TRBV27 with TRBJ1-1, with D maybe TRBD1 (6 bases). Looked up from germline, CDR1 is MNHEY and CDR2 is SMNVEV (reference sequence). V was shortened by 3 bases and J by 8 bases, with 13 bases between the two germline ends. The CDR3 extends over 13 amino acids. The DNA for the CDR3 is TGTGCCAGCAGTTTCGCAGGGGCCGGAGAAGCTTTCTTT. It specifies CASSFAGAGEAFF.

Remarks on this clonotype: The junction differs from germline at one of its ends, possibly a read error. The CDR3 coding sequence is TGTGCCAGCCGACAGGGGGGACATTTGAGCTCCTACGAGCAGCACTTC. This codes for CASRQGGHLSSYEQHF. The gene calls are TRBV2 and TRBJ2-7; 9 bases line up with TRBD1. The germline V gene has CDR1 SNHLY and CDR2 FYNNEI. The CDR3 runs 16 residues.

The rearrangement uses TRBV6-5 and TRBJ1-6, with 10 positions matching TRBD1. V lost 6 bases and J lost 5; bases outside the gene matches: 7. In germline, CDR1 is MNHEY, CDR2 SVGAGI. The CDR3 covers 16 residues. The CDR3 coding sequence is TGTGCCAGCAGGTTATCTGGACAGGGGGATAATTCACCCCTCCACTTT. This gives the protein CASRLSGQGDNSPLHF.

The J gene is TRBJ2-7, the V gene TRBV12-3 or TRBV12-4; 9 nucleotides align to TRBD2. The CDR3 has 14 amino acids. Germline trimming cut 6 bases from V and 3 bases from J; bases unmatched to any gene: 6. As DNA, the CDR3 is TGTGCCAGCAGAAGCGGGAGGCACGGCTACGAGCAGTACTTC. It encodes CASRSGRHGYEQYF.

This clonotype has just a few counts. V and J are TRBV6-6 and TRBJ1-1, with a tentative D call TRBD1 (6 bases). Germline V gene sequence: CDR1 MNHNY, CDR2 SVGAGI (reference sequence). This CDR3 region has 16 residues. V was cut by 2 bases and J by 1 base, with 14 bases left in between. CDR3: CASSYGQGFGNTEAFF. In nucleotides, the CDR3 is TGTGCCAGCAGTTACGGTCAGGGGTTTGGGAACACTGAAGCTTTCTTT.

This sequence joins TRBV20-1 and TRBJ1-1, with D unclear. CDR3 size: 14 residues. Trimming left V 5 bases short and J 6 bases short, with 19 bases between. Germline CDR1 and CDR2: DFQATT and SNEGSKA (reference sequence). CDR3 residues: CSAPMGGRDSEAFF. CDR3 sequence (DNA): TGCAGTGCTCCAATGGGAGGTCGAGACTCTGAAGCTTTCTTT.

This sequence joins TRBV4-1 and TRBJ2-1; the D gene could be TRBD1 or TRBD2 (6 bases each). The CDR3 consists of 15 residues. V lost 11 bases and J 2 bases, leaving 19 bases between the germline ends. The germline V gene encodes CDR1 MGHRA and CDR2 YSYEKL. The CDR3 sequence: CAGTEGGRTYNEQFF. The CDR3, as DNA: TGCGCCGGCACCGAAGGGGGGAGGACCTACAATGAGCAGTTCTTC.

This clonotype was counted many times. The chain links TRBV5-1 to TRBJ2-3; no reliable D call. The V and J ends lost 2 bases and 2 bases respectively, with 6 bases between them. The CDR3 is 13 residues long. From germline, CDR1 is SGHRS and CDR2 YFSETQ. The CDR3 protein is CASSFQFTDTQYF. The CDR3 nucleotides read TGCGCCAGCAGCTTCCAATTCACAGATACGCAGTATTTT.

A few counts support this clonotype. The chain is built from TRBV7-8 and TRBJ2-3; 7 nucleotides match TRBD1. J gave up 2 bases and V 5 bases, and 10 bases lay outside the gene matches. Germline lookup yields CDR1 SGHVS and CDR2 FQNEAQ. The CDR3 is made up of 16 amino acids. The CDR3, as DNA: TGTGCCAGCAGCCTGACAGGGTTGCCTTACACAGATACGCAGTATTTT. Its translation: CASSLTGLPYTDTQYF.

Details on this clonotype: A clone one base away is much larger, so this may be a read error. Here the CDR3 omits its conserved ending phenylalanine or tryptophan, so a read error is the likely source. The genes are TRBV4-1 and TRBJ2-7; TRBD1 might be the D (6 bases). The germline gives CDR1 MGHRA, CDR2 YSYEKL. This CDR3 has 13 amino acids. V was shortened by 2 bases and J by 5 bases, with 10 bases between the two germline ends. CDR3 sequence: CASSQTGLDEQYL. In DNA form, the CDR3 reads TGCGCCAGCAGCCAAACAGGGCTAGACGAGCAGTACTTG.

This clonotype was detected only a few times. This sequence joins TRBV10-3 and TRBJ1-1; tentatively, D is TRBD1 (5 bases). The CDR3 has 12 residues. CDR1 is ENHRY and CDR2 is SYGVKD in the germline V gene. Trimming stripped 10 bases from V and 3 bases from J, with 12 bases between. CDR3 region: CATRDRDTEAFF. CDR3 bases: TGTGCCACCAGGGATAGAGACACTGAAGCTTTCTTT.

Regarding this clonotype: This may come from a read error, since a much larger clone is one base off. V usage is TRBV2 and J usage is TRBJ2-5; the D gene is possibly TRBD2 (5 bases). The DNA end is a closer match to TRBJ2-7, so the J assignment may be wrong. This CDR3 comprises 14 residues. Per germline, CDR1 SNHLY and CDR2 FYNNEI. The CDR3 spells CARDIGLTHYEQYF. The CDR3 DNA is TGTGCCAGGGATATCGGACTCACGCACTACGAGCAGTACTTC.

The chain combines TRBV2 with TRBJ2-1; TRBD2 matches 7 bases. J lost 5 bases, V lost 8 bases, and 12 bases had no gene match. Looked up from germline, CDR1 is SNHLY and CDR2 is FYNNEI. This CDR3 has 15 residues. The CDR3 protein is CASRKETSIHNEQFF. CDR3 nucleotide sequence: TGTGCCAGCCGAAAAGAGACTAGCATCCACAATGAGCAGTTCTTC.

This clonotype occurred a few times. The gene calls are TRBV28 and TRBJ2-7; a possible D gene is TRBD2 (6 bases). Germline assignment: CDR1 MDHEN and CDR2 SYDVKM. The germline V and J ends were trimmed by 6 bases and 2 bases, with 14 bases remaining between them. CDR3 length equals 14 residues. The CDR3 spells CASRGTGDPYEQYF. DNA of the CDR3: TGTGCCAGCAGAGGGACGGGGGACCCCTACGAGCAGTACTTC.

This chain connects TRBV14 to TRBJ2-2; no clear D. CDR3 length equals 15 residues. V was cut by 1 base and J by 7 bases, with 13 bases left in between. Per the germline V gene, CDR1 is SGHDN and CDR2 is FVKESK. The DNA of the CDR3 is TGTGCCAGCAGCCAAGGGGGTACAGTACACGGGGAGCTGTTTTTT. Encoded protein: CASSQGGTVHGELFF.

This clonotype was observed a few times. Sequence at one end of the junction differs from germline and may be a read error. This rearrangement joins TRBV20-1 to TRBJ2-1, with TRBD2 matching over 9 bases. Germline V gives CDR1 DFQATT, CDR2 SNEGSKA (reference sequence). The CDR3 is 16 amino acids. The CDR3 spells CSTRGRLAVNANEQFF. The CDR3 nucleotides read TGCAGTACTAGGGGACGACTAGCGGTTAACGCAAATGAGCAGTTCTTC.

The genes are TRBV20-1 and TRBJ1-5, with TRBD1 as a possible D gene (6 bases). The germline CDR1 and CDR2 sequences are DFQATT and SNEGSKA (reference sequence). This CDR3 has 15 amino acids. V shed 6 bases and J shed 0 bases, with 15 bases lying between them. The CDR3 DNA is TGCAGTGCGCGTGGACAGACAGATAGCAATCAGCCCCAGCATTTT. It yields the protein CSARGQTDSNQPQHF.

Concerning this clonotype: The junction departs from the called germline gene at one end, perhaps through a read error. The chain is built from TRBV10-3 and TRBJ2-3; D is perhaps TRBD2 (5 bases). The CDR3 covers 16 residues. Germline CDR1 ENHRY, CDR2 SYGVKD. The CDR3 protein is CATSESSRVVTDTQYF. In DNA form, the CDR3 reads TGTGCCACCAGTGAATCCTCGCGGGTGGTCACAGATACGCAGTATTTT.

This clonotype has a handful of counts. CDR3 in amino acids: CSAKSGFTNEQFF. CDR3 in DNA: TGCAGTGCTAAGTCAGGGTTTACCAATGAGCAGTTCTTC. The chain links TRBV20-1 to TRBJ2-1; TRBD1 might be the D (5 bases). Trimming took 4 bases from V and 6 from J, leaving 13 bases between them. From germline, CDR1 is DFQATT and CDR2 SNEGSKA (reference sequence). The CDR3 has 13 residues.

The chain joins TRBV27 to TRBJ2-2; TRBD2 matches 10 bases. This CDR3 spans 16 amino acids. J lost 7 bases, V lost 10 bases, and 15 bases had no gene match. The V gene's germline CDR1 is MNHEY and CDR2 SMNVEV (reference sequence). The CDR3 here is CAIALERGGRDGELFF. In DNA form, the CDR3 reads TGTGCCATCGCCCTGGAGCGGGGGGGCCGGGACGGGGAGCTGTTTTTT.

This clonotype showed up just a few times. The chain is built from TRBV6-1 and TRBJ2-1, with 12 nucleotides matching TRBD2. CDR1 and CDR2 from the germline V gene are MNHNS and SASEGT. CDR3 length: 16 residues. Trimming took 4 bases from V and 3 from J; bases not matched to a gene: 4. CDR3 sequence (DNA): TGTGCCAGCAGTGGCAAACTAGCGGGAGGCTACAATGAGCAGTTCTTC. Translated: CASSGKLAGGYNEQFF.

The chain combines TRBV27 with TRBJ1-2; no firm D call. CDR3 length: 15 residues. Germline-derived CDR1 and CDR2 are MNHEY and SMNVEV (reference sequence). V was shortened by 6 bases and J by 5 bases, with 19 bases between the two germline ends. In DNA form, the CDR3 reads TGTGCCAGCAGCCCCCAGATGGCCCCCGCATATGGCTACACCTTC. Translating gives CASSPQMAPAYGYTF.